These 21 T cell receptor beta chains were all obtained from the same sample, sequenced in a study of blood T cell repertoires in COVID-19. TCRdb keeps only in-frame clones here, not all; method: immunoSEQ multiplex PCR. Found here are about 330,000 clones, approximately 89% of them singletons; the top ten hold 5%. Material for sequencing was PBMCs or T cells enriched from blood (not recorded which). Receptors were obtained from a man younger than 45 who had recovered from COVID-19.

The chain has TRBV29-1 and TRBJ1-4; D gene ambiguous. The germline CDR1 and CDR2 sequences are SQVTM and ANQGSEA. Trimming shortened V by 4 bases and J by 4 bases, and 10 bases separated the two germline ends. The CDR3 has 13 amino acids. CDR3 protein: CSVAGSGNEKLFF. Written as DNA, the CDR3 is TGCAGCGTTGCTGGTAGCGGTAATGAAAAACTGTTTTTT.

J is TRBJ1-1 and V is TRBV5-6, with 7 bases fitting TRBD1. The germline V gene encodes CDR1 SGHDT and CDR2 YYEEEE. The V gene end was trimmed by 4 bases and the J gene end by 5 bases; junction bases not matched to a gene: 8. CDR3 length equals 14 residues. CDR3 DNA sequence: TGTGCCAGCAGCCCACAGGGGCTCGGGACTGAAGCTTTCTTT. Its translation is CASSPQGLGTEAFF.

The table lists this clone with a count of one. The chain joins TRBV2 to TRBJ1-6; 9 bases agree with TRBD1. Germline assignment: CDR1 SNHLY and CDR2 FYNNEI. This CDR3 has 17 residues. Trimming at V came to 6 bases and at J to 4 bases, leaving 10 bases not matched to a gene. The CDR3 is CASSRGQGGRYNSPLHF. CDR3 coding DNA: TGTGCCAGCAGCCGGGGACAGGGTGGAAGGTATAATTCACCCCTCCACTTT.

This sequence joins TRBV7-9 and TRBJ1-4, with 7 bases identical to TRBD1. CDR3 size: 14 residues. Germline V gives CDR1 SEHNR, CDR2 FQNEAQ (reference sequence). V lost 3 bases, J lost 3 bases, and 1 base stayed unmatched. The CDR3: CASSFGQANEKLFF. The CDR3 nucleotides read TGTGCCAGCAGCTTCGGACAGGCTAATGAAAAACTGTTTTTT.

This chain links TRBV9 with TRBJ2-1; TRBD1 aligns across 10 bases. The CDR3 totals 14 residues. With V trimmed by 1 base and J by 8 bases, 3 bases remained unmatched. Germline V CDR1 and CDR2: SGDLS, YYNGEE. The CDR3: CASSVSGTGDEQFF. The CDR3 DNA reads TGTGCCAGCAGCGTATCCGGGACAGGGGATGAGCAGTTCTTC.

This sequence joins TRBV11-3 and TRBJ1-1; 8 nucleotides match TRBD1. Germline loops: CDR1 SGHNT, CDR2 YENEEA. The CDR3 length is 13 residues. V dropped 5 bases and J dropped 3; count of bases not matched to a gene: 2. The CDR3 DNA sequence: TGTGCCAGCAGCAGGACAGGGTACACTGAAGCTTTCTTT. Protein sequence: CASSRTGYTEAFF.

The chain links TRBV5-1 to TRBJ2-3; D uncertain. Trimming took 4 bases from V and 5 from J, leaving 11 bases between them. CDR3 size: 13 residues. CDR1 and CDR2 from the germline V gene are SGHRS and YFSETQ. CDR3 loop: CASSPTSRDTQYF. DNA of the CDR3: TGCGCCAGCAGCCCAACGAGTAGAGATACGCAGTATTTT.

The chain uses TRBV11-2 and TRBJ2-7, with D tentatively TRBD1 (7 bases). The CDR3 runs to 16 residues. V lost 1 base, J lost 2 bases, and 15 bases lay in between. The V gene's germline CDR1 is SGHAT and CDR2 FQNNGV. The CDR3 region is CASSLVGGDSPYEQYF. The CDR3 coding sequence is TGTGCCAGCAGCTTAGTGGGCGGGGACAGCCCCTACGAGCAGTACTTC.

This clone turned up a few times. V gene TRBV7-8 combines with J gene TRBJ1-2; D perhaps matches TRBD1 (5 bases). The germline gives CDR1 SGHVS, CDR2 FQNEAQ. The CDR3 is 14 residues long. V shed 1 base and J shed 7 bases, with 13 bases lying between them. The CDR3 loop reads CASSLGQGFSGYTF. CDR3 nucleotides: TGTGCCAGCAGCTTAGGGCAGGGCTTTAGTGGCTACACCTTC.

This chain joins TRBV27 and TRBJ2-5; TRBD1 aligns across 11 bases. CDR1 and CDR2 (germline): MNHEY, SMNVEV (reference sequence). The CDR3 spans 14 residues. Trimming cost V 4 bases and J 5 bases; bases outside gene matches: 3. The CDR3 DNA is TGTGCCAGCAGTTGGACAGGGGGCGACGAGACCCAGTACTTC. Protein product: CASSWTGGDETQYF.

This sequence joins TRBV7-8 and TRBJ1-2; D is possibly TRBD1 (6 bases). The V end was cut by 6 bases, the J end by 6 bases, with 11 bases between. Germline loops: CDR1 SGHVS, CDR2 FQNEAQ. The CDR3 contains 12 residues. CDR3 bases: TGTGCCAGCAGTTTATCAGGGGATGGCTACACCTTC. Translating it yields CASSLSGDGYTF. The whole variable domain, filled in from reference TRBV7-8 and TRBJ1-2, reads GAGVSQSPRYKVAKRGQDVALRCDPISGHVSLFWYQQALGQGPEFLTYFQNEAQLDKSGLPSDRFFAERPEGSVSTLKIQRTQQEDSAVYLCASSLSGDGYTFGSGTRLTVV.

The gene calls are TRBV7-3 and TRBJ1-1; possible D gene TRBD1, 5 bases. V lost 0 bases and J lost 5, with 10 bases in between. The germline V gene has CDR1 SGHTA and CDR2 FQGTGA. The CDR3 is 14 residues long. The chain's CDR3 is CASSLTPGGTEAFF. The CDR3 region has the DNA TGTGCCAGCAGCTTAACACCCGGGGGGACTGAAGCTTTCTTT.

The chain links TRBV27 to TRBJ2-7; TRBD1 matches at 8 bases. With V trimmed by 8 bases and J by 5 bases, 8 bases remained unmatched. Germline loops: CDR1 MNHEY, CDR2 SMNVEV (reference sequence). The CDR3 runs to 13 residues. The CDR3 nucleotides are TGTGCCAGCGGAGGACAGGGACTCGACGAGCAGTACTTC. This encodes CASGGQGLDEQYF.

The sample holds a few counts of this clone. The genes are TRBV2 and TRBJ2-7; D remains unclear. The length of the CDR3 is 15 residues. Germline CDR1 and CDR2: SNHLY and FYNNEI. The germline V and J ends were trimmed by 2 bases and 0 bases, with 11 bases remaining between them. The CDR3 loop is CASSESPGASYEQYF. The CDR3 DNA reads as TGTGCCAGCAGTGAATCCCCAGGTGCCTCCTACGAGCAGTACTTC.

J is TRBJ1-2 and V is TRBV2; weak D call: TRBD1 (6 bases). The germline V gene encodes CDR1 SNHLY and CDR2 FYNNEI. The CDR3 runs 17 residues. The ends were cut back, 1 base at V and 4 bases at J, with 19 bases in the middle. The chain's CDR3 is CASSEVQGNPEAYGYTF. The CDR3 DNA reads as TGTGCCAGCAGTGAAGTACAGGGTAACCCTGAGGCCTATGGCTACACCTTC.

The chain links TRBV7-9 to TRBJ2-5; TRBD2 aligns across 8 bases. Germline CDR1 reads SEHNR; CDR2 reads FQNEAQ (reference sequence). The CDR3 consists of 14 residues. The V and J ends lost 1 base and 3 bases, in that order; junction bases with no gene match: 1. The CDR3 DNA reads TGTGCCAGCAGCTTAGTGCGGGGGGAAGAGACCCAGTACTTC. The encoded protein is CASSLVRGEETQYF.

The chain carries TRBV28 and TRBJ1-6; D gene unclear. The V gene's germline CDR1 is MDHEN and CDR2 SYDVKM. The CDR3 is 14 residues long. V lost 4 bases and J 9 bases, leaving 13 bases between the germline ends. The CDR3 DNA reads as TGTGCCAGCAGTTCCCCTCCAGACTCTTCACCCCTCCACTTT. Protein sequence: CASSSPPDSSPLHF. Variable domain in full (rest from reference TRBV28 and TRBJ1-6): DVKVTQSSRYLVKRTGEKVFLECVQDMDHENMFWYRQDPGLGLRLIYFSYDVKMKEKGDIPEGYSVSREKKERFSLILESASTNQTSMYLCASSSPPDSSPLHFGNGTRLTVT.

This clone was seen more than once but under ten times. The chain joins TRBV10-3 to TRBJ1-1; no clear D gene. Germline loops: CDR1 ENHRY, CDR2 SYGVKD. The CDR3 extends over 13 amino acids. Trimming took off 6 bases at V and 5 bases at J, with 13 bases between the two ends. Here the CDR3 DNA reads TGTGCCATCAGAAACCAGGACTGGACTGAAGCTTTCTTT. Its translation is CAIRNQDWTEAFF.

CDR3 sequence (DNA): TGTGCCAGCAGCGTAGAGGGAAGACAGACTAACTATGGCTACACCTTC. Translated, it gives CASSVEGRQTNYGYTF. The chain employs TRBV9 and TRBJ1-2; TRBD1 might be the D (5 bases). This CDR3 spans 16 amino acids. Trimming removed 0 bases at V and 0 bases at J, with 12 bases between. Germline CDR1 reads SGDLS; CDR2 reads YYNGEE.

This clone was detected only once. The rearrangement links TRBV24-1 to TRBJ1-5; 7 positions agree with TRBD1. V trimming: 2 bases; J trimming: 3 bases; junction bases outside the gene matches: 9. Germline CDR1 is KGHDR and CDR2 is SFDVKD. This CDR3 has 17 residues. The CDR3 DNA reads TGTGCCACCAGTGATTCGGGAATGGGACAGATCAATCAGCCCCAGCATTTT. This sequence encodes CATSDSGMGQINQPQHF.

Only one count was recorded for this clone. The chain carries TRBV12-3 or TRBV12-4 and TRBJ1-1; D gene unclear. The CDR3 is 13 amino acids. V was cut by 6 bases and J by 8 bases, with 16 bases left in between. The CDR3 DNA is TGTGCCAGCAGCCCTGACAACCCCCGCGAAGCTTTCTTT. Translation: CASSPDNPREAFF.